This TCR beta chain originates from a study of blood T cell repertoires in COVID-19 (dated by TCRdb to 2018 to 2021). Describing the broader study: Samples from collaborators originated in the United States, Italy and Spain and spanned both the acute and convalescent phases of COVID-19. The prospective study material was composed of cDNA or gDNA derived from T cells, B-cell-depleted T cells, or PBMCs. Deeply sampled blood TCRbeta repertoires from subjects exposed to, actively infected with, or recovered from COVID-19 were included in the dataset. The repertoires were released in a freely available public database intended as a resource for research on the immune response to SARS-CoV-2. Samples were obtained from the ongoing ImmuneRACE study (first 160 participants) and from about 1,300 subjects provided by 6 global collaborators. A de-identified subject ID, COVID-19 status, age in years and sex were almost always included in the sample metadata. HLA class I and class II types, where available, came from metadata supplied by the sample provider rather than from assay-based typing.

The immunoSEQ Assay, a bias-controlled multiplex PCR, was used to amplify TCRbeta CDR3 regions from genomic DNA. For the original study's pipeline: The number of nucleated cells in each sample was estimated by amplification of reference gene primers within the assay. To quantify the absolute abundance of each unique TCRbeta CDR3 rearrangement, sequence reads were collapsed and filtered. For each sample, productive Simpson clonality was calculated by taking the square root of Simpson's diversity index across productive rearrangements. TCRdb's version of the immuneACCESS table is confined to in-frame rearrangements and falls short of the full clone set. An unresolved V gene accounts for under half of the shortfall where checked; the remainder is of unknown origin. The DNA was the basis for D and trimming; V, J and clone size are from that table. The sample table shows 150,000 to 200,000 clones, and roughly four fifths are seen once. The ten largest clones capture 12% of the sample.

As to this clone: This clone's antigen is unknown. No quality values exist for individual bases; no much larger clone is one base distant.

Participants in the prospective study were enrolled through a virtual design, were aged roughly 18 to 100 years, and lived in roughly 25 United States geographic areas. To assign participants to cohorts, the prospective study relied on clinical history that participants themselves reported in a screening survey and a study questionnaire. ImmuneRACE Cohort 3 recovered participants were defined by two consecutive negative NP/OP PCR tests, healthcare professional clearance, or symptom resolution. Each participant in the prospective study had whole blood, serum and a nasopharyngeal or oropharyngeal swab collected by mobile phlebotomists. Additional blood draws and questionnaires over an approximately 2-month period could optionally be provided by prospective study participants. Prospective study blood samples were shipped either frozen or at room temperature before DNA extraction. The CDR3 has 13 amino acids, counting the end cysteine and phenylalanine. Only the CDR3 part of the read is kept: 39 bases, read in frame from the first base. Via the germline V gene (reference sequence), CDR1 is SEHNR and CDR2 FQNEAQ. V lost 7 bases and J lost 7 bases; the stretch between them is 16 bases long.

Overall study outcomes, separate from this receptor: The amount of clinical and demographic metadata varied by source and participant and was provided uncurated.

The sequence joins TRBV7-9 to TRBJ1-1; a tentative D match to TRBD1 spans 6 bases. The clonotype comes from a man between 35 and 55 years old who had recovered from COVID-19. The material sequenced was PBMCs or T cells enriched from blood (not recorded which). This receptor carries the CDR3 CASIRGGFDEAFF. The DNA sequence is as follows: TGTGCCAGCATCAGGGGAGGGTTTGATGAAGCTTTCTTT.